This T cell receptor (beta chain) was sequenced during a study of shared clonotypes between healthy human individuals. Background on the study: Donors had three CD4 naive, three CD4 memory, two CD8 naive and one CD8 memory plate apiece.

Here immunoSEQ multiplex PCR was the method, and the copy in TCRdb shows in-frame clones only, minus some. Among fewer than 2.5 million clones listed, roughly 93% were seen once. This CDR3 region has 16 residues. Trimming stripped 5 bases from V and 4 bases from J, with 21 bases between. Germline loops: CDR1 MNHEY, CDR2 SMNVEV (reference sequence). This chain uses TRBV27 with TRBJ2-7; TRBD1 is a possible D gene (5 bases). The origin of this receptor is a man younger than 35 in good health. Some clones in this sample may be carry-over from other donors' samples. The material sequenced was naive CD4+ T cells from PBMCs. Subset given: CD45RA+ positively selected. The CDR3 sequence: CASSPRRTGIEYEQYF. DNA for the CDR3: TGTGCCAGCAGTCCCCGCCGTACAGGCATAGAATACGAGCAGTACTTC.